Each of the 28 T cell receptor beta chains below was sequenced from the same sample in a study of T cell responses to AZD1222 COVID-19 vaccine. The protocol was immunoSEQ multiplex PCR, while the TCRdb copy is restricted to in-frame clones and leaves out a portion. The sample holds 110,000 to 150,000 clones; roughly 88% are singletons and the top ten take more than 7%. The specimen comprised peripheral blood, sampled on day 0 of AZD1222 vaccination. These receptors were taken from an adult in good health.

CDR3 in DNA: TGTGCCAGCAGTTACTCGGTTCGGGGTCGAGGGGGGGCCCTCCACTTT. Amino acid sequence: CASSYSVRGRGGALHF. The chain carries TRBV6-5 and TRBJ1-6; weak D call: TRBD1 (6 bases). The CDR3 length is 16 residues. The germline V gene has CDR1 MNHEY and CDR2 SVGAGI. The V gene lost 0 bases and the J gene lost 14 bases, with 20 bases spanning the gap.

The CDR3 loop reads CASSSEGGRNQPQHF. DNA for the CDR3: TGTGCCAGCTCATCCGAGGGCGGCCGCAATCAGCCCCAGCATTTT. The chain couples TRBV18 to TRBJ1-5; no firm D call. Germline assignment: CDR1 KGHSH and CDR2 LQKENI. There are 15 residues in the CDR3. Deletions cut 5 bases from V and 2 bases from J, with 13 bases between.

DNA for the CDR3: TGTGCCAGCGAAACAGGGGGGTTTACCTACGAGCAGTACTTC. This encodes CASETGGFTYEQYF. This sequence joins TRBV6-5 and TRBJ2-7, with 8 bases matching TRBD1. Germline CDR1 and CDR2: MNHEY and SVGAGI. V dropped 8 bases and J dropped 2; count of bases not matched to a gene: 8. The CDR3 spans 14 residues.

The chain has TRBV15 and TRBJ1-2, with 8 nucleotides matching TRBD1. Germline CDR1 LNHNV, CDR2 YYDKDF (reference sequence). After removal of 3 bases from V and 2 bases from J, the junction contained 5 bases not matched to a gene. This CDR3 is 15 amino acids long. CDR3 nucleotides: TGTGCCACCAGCAGGGGGGGACAGGAGAACTATGGCTACACCTTC. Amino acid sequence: CATSRGGQENYGYTF.

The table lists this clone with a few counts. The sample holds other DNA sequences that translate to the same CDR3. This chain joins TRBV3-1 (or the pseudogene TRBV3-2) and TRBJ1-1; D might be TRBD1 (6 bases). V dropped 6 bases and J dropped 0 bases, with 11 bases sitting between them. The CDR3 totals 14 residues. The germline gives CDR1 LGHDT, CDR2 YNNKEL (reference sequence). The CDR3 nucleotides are TGTGCCAGCAGTCCCGGGACACTGAACACTGAAGCTTTCTTT. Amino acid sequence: CASSPGTLNTEAFF.

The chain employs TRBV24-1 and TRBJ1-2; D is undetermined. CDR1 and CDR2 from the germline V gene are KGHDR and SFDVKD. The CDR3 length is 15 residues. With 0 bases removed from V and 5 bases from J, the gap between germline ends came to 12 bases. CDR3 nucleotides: TGTGCCACCAGTGATTTGGGCCCCAGCCCTTATGGCTACACCTTC. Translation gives CATSDLGPSPYGYTF.

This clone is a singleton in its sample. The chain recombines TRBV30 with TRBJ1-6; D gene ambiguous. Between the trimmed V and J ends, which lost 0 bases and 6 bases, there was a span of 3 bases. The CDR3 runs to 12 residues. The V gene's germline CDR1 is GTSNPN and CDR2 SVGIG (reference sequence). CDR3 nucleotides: TGTGCCTGGAGTGTAGTTAATTCACCCCTCCACTTT. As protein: CAWSVVNSPLHF.

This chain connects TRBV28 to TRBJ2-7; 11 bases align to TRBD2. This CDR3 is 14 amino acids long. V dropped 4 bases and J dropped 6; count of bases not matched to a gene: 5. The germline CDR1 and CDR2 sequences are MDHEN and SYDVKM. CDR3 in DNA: TGTGCCAGCAGTTCACCTAGCGGGGGGCGCGAGCAGTACTTC. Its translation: CASSSPSGGREQYF.

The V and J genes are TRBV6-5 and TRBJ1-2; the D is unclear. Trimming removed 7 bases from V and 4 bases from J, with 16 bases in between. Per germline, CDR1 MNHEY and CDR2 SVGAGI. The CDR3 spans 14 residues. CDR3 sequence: CASTTSPGSYGYTF. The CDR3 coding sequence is TGTGCCAGCACCACCTCCCCGGGCTCCTATGGCTACACCTTC.

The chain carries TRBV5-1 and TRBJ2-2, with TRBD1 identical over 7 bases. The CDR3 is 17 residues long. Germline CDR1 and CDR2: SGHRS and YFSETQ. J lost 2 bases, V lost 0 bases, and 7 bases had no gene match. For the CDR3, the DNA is TGCGCCAGCAGCTTGGCCCCGACAGGGAGTAACACCGGGGAGCTGTTTTTT. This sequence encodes CASSLAPTGSNTGELFF. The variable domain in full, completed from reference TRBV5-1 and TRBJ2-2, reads KAGVTQTPRYLIKTRGQQVTLSCSPISGHRSVSWYQQTPGQGLQFLFEYFSETQRNKGNFPGRFSGRQFSNSRSEMNVSTLELGDSALYLCASSLAPTGSNTGELFFGEGSRLTVL.

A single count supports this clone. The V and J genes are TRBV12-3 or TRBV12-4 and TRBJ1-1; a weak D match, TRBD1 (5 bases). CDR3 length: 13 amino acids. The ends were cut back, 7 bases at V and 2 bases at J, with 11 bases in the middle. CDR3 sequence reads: CASNHGDNTEAFF. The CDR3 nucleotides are TGTGCCAGCAACCATGGGGACAACACTGAAGCTTTCTTT.

CDR3 nucleotide sequence: TGTGCCAGCTCATCAGGGGGCGCAGGCACTGAAGCTTTCTTT. This codes for CASSSGGAGTEAFF. The genes are TRBV18 and TRBJ1-1; 8 positions agree with TRBD1. The germline V gene has CDR1 KGHSH and CDR2 LQKENI. V dropped 5 bases and J dropped 4; count of bases not matched to a gene: 6. The CDR3 sequence is 14 residues long. The full variable domain, its missing parts supplied by reference TRBV18 and TRBJ1-1, is NAGVMQNPRHLVRRRGQEARLRCSPMKGHSHVYWYRQLPEEGLKFMVYLQKENIIDESGMPKERFSAEFPKEGPSILRIQQVVRGDSAAYFCASSSGGAGTEAFFGQGTRLTVV.

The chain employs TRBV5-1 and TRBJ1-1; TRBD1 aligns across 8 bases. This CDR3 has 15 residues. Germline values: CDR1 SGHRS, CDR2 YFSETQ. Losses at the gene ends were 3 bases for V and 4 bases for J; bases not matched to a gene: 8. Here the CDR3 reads CASSSGLTGVTEAFF. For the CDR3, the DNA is TGCGCCAGCAGCTCAGGCTTGACAGGGGTCACTGAAGCTTTCTTT.

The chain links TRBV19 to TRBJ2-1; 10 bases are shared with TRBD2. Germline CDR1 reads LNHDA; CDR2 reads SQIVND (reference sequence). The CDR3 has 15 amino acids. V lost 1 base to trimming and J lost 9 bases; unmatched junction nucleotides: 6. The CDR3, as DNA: TGTGCCAGTAGTATAGGGCTAGCGGGGGCCATTGAGCAGTTCTTC. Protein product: CASSIGLAGAIEQFF.

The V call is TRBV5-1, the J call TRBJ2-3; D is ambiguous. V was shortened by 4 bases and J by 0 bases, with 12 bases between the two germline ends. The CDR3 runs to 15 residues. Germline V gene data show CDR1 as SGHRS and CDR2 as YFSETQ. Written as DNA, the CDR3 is TGCGCCAGCAGCCCGTCTTACGCTAGCACAGATACGCAGTATTTT. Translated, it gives CASSPSYASTDTQYF.

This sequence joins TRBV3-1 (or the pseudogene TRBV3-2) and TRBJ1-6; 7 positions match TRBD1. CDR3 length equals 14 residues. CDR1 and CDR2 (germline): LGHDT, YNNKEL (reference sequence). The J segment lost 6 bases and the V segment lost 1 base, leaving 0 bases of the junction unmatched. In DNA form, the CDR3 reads TGTGCCAGCAGCCAAGCAGGGGGTAATTCACCCCTCCACTTT. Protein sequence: CASSQAGGNSPLHF.

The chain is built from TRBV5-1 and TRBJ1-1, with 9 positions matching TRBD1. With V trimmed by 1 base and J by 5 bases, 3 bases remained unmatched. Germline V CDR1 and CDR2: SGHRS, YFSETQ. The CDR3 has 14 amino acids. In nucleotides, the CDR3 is TGCGCCAGCAGCTTGACAGGGGGCAGTACTGAAGCTTTCTTT. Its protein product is CASSLTGGSTEAFF.

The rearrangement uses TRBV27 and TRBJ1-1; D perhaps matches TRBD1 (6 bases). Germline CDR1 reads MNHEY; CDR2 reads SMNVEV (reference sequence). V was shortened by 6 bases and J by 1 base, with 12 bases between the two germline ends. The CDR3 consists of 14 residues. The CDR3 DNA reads TGTGCCAGCAGACGACTGGACAGGAACACTGAAGCTTTCTTT. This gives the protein CASRRLDRNTEAFF.

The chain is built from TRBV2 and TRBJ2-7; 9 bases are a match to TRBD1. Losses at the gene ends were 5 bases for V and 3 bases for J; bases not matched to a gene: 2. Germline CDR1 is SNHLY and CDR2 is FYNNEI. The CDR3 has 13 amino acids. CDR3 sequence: CASSRTGDYEQYF. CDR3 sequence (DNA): TGTGCCAGCAGTAGGACAGGGGACTACGAGCAGTACTTC.

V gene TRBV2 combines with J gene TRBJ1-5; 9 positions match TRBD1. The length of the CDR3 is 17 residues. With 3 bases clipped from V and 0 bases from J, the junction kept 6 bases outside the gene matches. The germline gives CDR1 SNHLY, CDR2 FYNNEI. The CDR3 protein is CASSDPGQGYSNQPQHF. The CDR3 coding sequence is TGTGCCAGCAGTGACCCGGGACAGGGCTATAGCAATCAGCCCCAGCATTTT.

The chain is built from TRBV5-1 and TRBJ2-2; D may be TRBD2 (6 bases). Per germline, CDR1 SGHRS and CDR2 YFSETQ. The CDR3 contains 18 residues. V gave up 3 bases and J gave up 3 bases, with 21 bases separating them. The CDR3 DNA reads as TGCGCCAGCAGCTATGGCGGATCGGACGGGAGATACACCGGGGAGCTGTTTTTT. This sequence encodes CASSYGGSDGRYTGELFF.

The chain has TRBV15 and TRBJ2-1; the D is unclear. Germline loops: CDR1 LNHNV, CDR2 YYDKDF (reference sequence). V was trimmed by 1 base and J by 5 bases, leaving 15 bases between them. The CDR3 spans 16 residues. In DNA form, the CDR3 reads TGTGCCACCAGCAGAGGGAGATCGGGTTACCACAATGAGCAGTTCTTC. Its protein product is CATSRGRSGYHNEQFF.

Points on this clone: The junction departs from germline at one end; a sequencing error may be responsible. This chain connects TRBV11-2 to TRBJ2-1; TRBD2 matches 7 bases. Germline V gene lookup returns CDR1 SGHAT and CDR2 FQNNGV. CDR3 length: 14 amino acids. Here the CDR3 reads CASTLAGHYNEQFF. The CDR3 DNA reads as TGTGCCAGCACCTTAGCGGGCCACTACAATGAGCAGTTCTTC.

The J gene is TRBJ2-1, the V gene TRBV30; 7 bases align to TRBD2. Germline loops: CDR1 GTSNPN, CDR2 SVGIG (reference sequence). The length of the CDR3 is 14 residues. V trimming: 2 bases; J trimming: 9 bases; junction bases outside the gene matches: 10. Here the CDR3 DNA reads TGTGCCTGGAGTCTGGGCGGGAGCGGAGGTGAGCAGTTCTTC. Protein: CAWSLGGSGGEQFF.

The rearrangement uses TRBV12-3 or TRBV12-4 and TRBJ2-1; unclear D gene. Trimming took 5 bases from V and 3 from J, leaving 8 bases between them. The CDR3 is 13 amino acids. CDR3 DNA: TGTGCCAGCAGTCCGGGTCACTACAATGAGCAGTTCTTC. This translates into CASSPGHYNEQFF.

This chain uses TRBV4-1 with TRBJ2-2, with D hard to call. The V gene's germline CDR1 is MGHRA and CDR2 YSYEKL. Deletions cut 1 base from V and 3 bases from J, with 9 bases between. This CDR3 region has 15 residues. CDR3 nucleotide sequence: TGCGCCAGCAGCCAAGTTTTATCCTACACCGGGGAGCTGTTTTTT. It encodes CASSQVLSYTGELFF.

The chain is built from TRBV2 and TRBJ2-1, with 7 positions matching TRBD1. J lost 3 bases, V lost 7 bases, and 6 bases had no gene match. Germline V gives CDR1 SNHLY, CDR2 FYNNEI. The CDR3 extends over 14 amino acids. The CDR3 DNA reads TGTGCCAGCACCCGGGACAGCAACTACAATGAGCAGTTCTTC. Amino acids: CASTRDSNYNEQFF.

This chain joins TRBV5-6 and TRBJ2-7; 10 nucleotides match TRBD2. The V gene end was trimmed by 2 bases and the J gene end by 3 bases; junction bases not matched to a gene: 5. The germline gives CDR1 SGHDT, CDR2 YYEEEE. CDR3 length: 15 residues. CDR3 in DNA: TGTGCCAGCAGCTTCCCTACTAGCGGGGACTACGAGCAGTACTTC. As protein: CASSFPTSGDYEQYF.